A single sample gave rise to the 11 T cell receptor beta chains below, sequenced in a study of early T cells in non-severe SARS-CoV-2 infection. MiXCR was run by TCRdb on the 5' RACE reads, yielding one entry per CDR3 protein. The data show around 76,000 distinct CDR3 sequences, 10% to 15% seen once. Input material: whole blood. Receptor source: an adult who was a healthcare worker with PCR-confirmed SARS-CoV-2 infection or an uninfected control (not recorded which).

This clonotype turned up a few times. V is TRBV12-3 or TRBV12-4 and J is TRBJ2-2; the D gene could be TRBD1 or TRBD2 (5 bases each). V was trimmed by 5 bases and J by 2 bases, leaving 12 bases between them. The CDR3 runs to 15 residues. CDR3 sequence reads: CASSPGTGNTGELFF. CDR3 coding DNA: TGTGCCAGCAGTCCCGGGACGGGAAACACCGGGGAGCTGTTTTTT.

The sample holds one count of this clonotype. The chain employs TRBV29-1 and TRBJ1-2; weak D call: TRBD1 (5 bases). With 4 bases removed from V and 8 bases from J, the gap between germline ends came to 14 bases. This CDR3 region has 12 residues. Germline lookup yields CDR1 SQVTM and CDR2 ANQGSEA. Written as DNA, the CDR3 is TGCAGCGTTGTTAGGGGTGATAGGGGCTACACCTTC. It encodes CSVVRGDRGYTF.

This clonotype has only a few counts. V is TRBV18 and J is TRBJ2-1, with D perhaps TRBD2 (5 bases). In germline, CDR1 is KGHSH, CDR2 LQKENI. The V end was cut by 3 bases, the J end by 7 bases, with 7 bases between. CDR3 length: 12 amino acids. CDR3 residues: CASSPRDNEQFF. CDR3 bases: TGTGCCAGCTCACCGAGGGATAATGAGCAGTTCTTC.

This clonotype was picked up many times. The chain has TRBV20-1 and TRBJ1-2, with D possibly matching TRBD1 (5 bases). The germline gives CDR1 DFQATT, CDR2 SNEGSKA (reference sequence). CDR3 size: 13 residues. The CDR3 sequence: CTPSGGGDYGYTF. CDR3 coding DNA: TGCACCCCCAGTGGGGGGGGGGACTATGGCTACACCTTC.

This rearrangement joins TRBV20-1 to TRBJ2-7; 7 bases are a match to TRBD1. The junction had 10 bases not matched to a gene; V was cut back by 4 bases and J by 4 bases. There are 14 residues in the CDR3. CDR1 is DFQATT, CDR2 SNEGSKA, per germline (reference sequence). The DNA of the CDR3 is TGCAGTGCTAACCCGGGACAGACCTCTTACGAGCAGTACTTC. Translating gives CSANPGQTSYEQYF.

This clonotype showed up just a few times. This rearrangement joins TRBV18 to TRBJ2-1; a possible D gene is TRBD2 (6 bases). V was clipped by 3 bases and J by 2 bases, with 14 bases between them. The CDR3 spans 16 residues. From germline, CDR1 is KGHSH and CDR2 LQKENI. As DNA, the CDR3 is TGTGCCAGCTCACCCGGGCAGGGAGGCACCTACAATGAGCAGTTCTTC. Its translation is CASSPGQGGTYNEQFF.

This clonotype was observed a handful of times. The chain uses TRBV18 and TRBJ1-2; 8 bases match TRBD1. This CDR3 has 13 residues. V was clipped by 3 bases and J by 6 bases; unmatched bases: 3. CDR1 is KGHSH, CDR2 LQKENI, per germline. The CDR3, as DNA: TGTGCCAGCTCACCTCAGACAGGGGATGGCTACACCTTC. Its translation: CASSPQTGDGYTF.

This clonotype was detected many times. The chain joins TRBV6-1 to TRBJ2-5; D remains ambiguous. The germline V gene has CDR1 MNHNS and CDR2 SASEGT. The CDR3 sequence is 14 residues long. The ends were cut back, 4 bases at V and 1 base at J, with 10 bases in the middle. The CDR3: CASSVGDGQETQYF. The CDR3 nucleotides read TGTGCCAGCAGTGTAGGAGATGGCCAAGAGACCCAGTACTTC.

This clonotype was detected many times. V gene TRBV3-1 combines with J gene TRBJ2-7; TRBD2 aligns across 8 bases. The junction had 5 bases not matched to a gene; V was cut back by 3 bases and J by 1 base. The length of the CDR3 is 15 residues. CDR1 and CDR2 from the germline V gene are LGHDT and YNNKEL (reference sequence). For the CDR3, the DNA is TGTGCCAGCAGCCAGGAAAGCGGGGGTTCCTACGAGCAGTACTTC. It specifies CASSQESGGSYEQYF.

The genes are TRBV7-9 and TRBJ1-2; the match to TRBD1 covers 7 bases. V was clipped by 1 base and J by 3 bases; unmatched bases: 5. Per the germline V gene, CDR1 is SEHNR and CDR2 is FQNEAQ (reference sequence). The CDR3 consists of 15 residues. CDR3 residues: CASSLVIGGDYGYTF. In nucleotides, the CDR3 is TGTGCCAGCAGCTTAGTTATAGGGGGCGACTATGGCTACACCTTC.

This clonotype was counted many times. The chain employs TRBV27 and TRBJ2-3; TRBD2 matches 8 bases. V shed 0 bases and J 2 bases; nucleotides not matched to a gene: 4. Germline CDR1 and CDR2: MNHEY and SMNVEV (reference sequence). The CDR3 runs to 16 residues. CDR3 DNA: TGTGCCAGCAGTTTATCGCCGGGAGGGCCCACAGATACGCAGTATTTT. It specifies CASSLSPGGPTDTQYF.